The 27 T cell receptor beta chains below were found in one sample sequenced in a study of early T cells in non-severe SARS-CoV-2 infection. TCRdb recomputed calls from the 5' RACE reads with MiXCR, one row per CDR3 protein. The sample lists 85,000 to 90,000 distinct CDR3 sequences; 14% were seen once. Sample: whole blood. The source of these receptors is an adult who was a healthcare worker with PCR-confirmed SARS-CoV-2 infection or an uninfected control (not recorded which).

This clonotype was counted a few times. V usage is TRBV30 and J usage is TRBJ2-1; 8 positions match TRBD2. Germline loops: CDR1 GTSNPN, CDR2 SVGIG (reference sequence). Trimming removed 0 bases from V and 9 bases from J; junction bases left unmatched: 7. This CDR3 has 14 amino acids. CDR3 sequence (DNA): TGTGCCTGGAGTGTACTAGCGGAGTACGGTGAGCAGTTCTTC. Translating it yields CAWSVLAEYGEQFF.

The rearrangement uses TRBV28 and TRBJ1-3, with D uncertain. Trimming pared 4 bases from V and 8 bases from J, leaving 21 bases between. The CDR3 totals 16 residues. Per the germline V gene, CDR1 is MDHEN and CDR2 is SYDVKM. As DNA, the CDR3 is TGTGCCAGCAGTTCGACGCAGACGGACCGACGTCACACCATATATTTT. It is translated as CASSSTQTDRRHTIYF.

This clonotype occurred a few times. The J gene is TRBJ2-7, the V gene TRBV6-5, with 7 bases lining up with TRBD1. Trimming took 7 bases from V and 6 from J; bases not matched to a gene: 12. This CDR3 has 14 amino acids. Germline-derived CDR1 and CDR2 are MNHEY and SVGAGI. CDR3 amino acids: CASNPRGQRIEQYF. In DNA, the CDR3 is TGTGCCAGCAACCCCCGGGGACAGCGGATCGAGCAGTACTTC.

The chain employs TRBV12-3 or TRBV12-4 and TRBJ2-7; D is unresolved. The CDR3 contains 13 residues. Trimming took off 6 bases at V and 6 bases at J, with 15 bases between the two ends. The CDR3 DNA is TGTGCCAGCAGCGTGGGTAGAGAACGCGAGCAGTACTTC. Encoded protein: CASSVGREREQYF.

This clonotype was observed a few times. This chain connects TRBV6-1 to TRBJ1-5; D perhaps matches TRBD1 (5 bases). The length of the CDR3 is 14 residues. Germline V CDR1 and CDR2: MNHNS, SASEGT. V was trimmed by 3 bases and J by 9 bases, leaving 15 bases between them. The CDR3 is CASSDPRGNGPQHF. DNA for the CDR3: TGTGCCAGCAGTGACCCGAGGGGCAACGGGCCCCAGCATTTT.

V and J are TRBV6-1 and TRBJ2-7, with TRBD1 matching 8 bases. Germline V lookup: CDR1 MNHNS, CDR2 SASEGT. V shed 8 bases, J shed 2 bases, and the junction held 11 bases outside the gene matches. The CDR3 spans 15 residues. The CDR3 DNA is TGTGCCAGCTCAACCCAGGGACAGGTACCCTACGAGCAGTACTTC. Protein: CASSTQGQVPYEQYF.

This clonotype was seen more than once but under ten times. The rearrangement uses TRBV15 and TRBJ2-3, with 9 bases identical to TRBD2. CDR1 and CDR2 from the germline V gene are LNHNV and YYDKDF (reference sequence). The CDR3 is 16 amino acids. The V and J ends lost 4 bases and 2 bases, in that order; junction bases with no gene match: 7. As DNA, the CDR3 is TGTGCCACCAGCACATTTCTAGCGGGACTCACAGATACGCAGTATTTT. Protein: CATSTFLAGLTDTQYF.

Of note for this clonotype: A junction end diverges from the germline sequence, so it may reflect a read error. The chain has TRBV6-4 and TRBJ1-1; D gene ambiguous. CDR3 length equals 13 residues. The germline gives CDR1 MRHNA, CDR2 SNTAGT. CDR3 nucleotides: TGTGCCAGCAGTGCCGGACGGAACGCTGAAGCTTTCTTT. Protein product: CASSAGRNAEAFF.

V and J are TRBV4-2 and TRBJ1-2; no definite D call. This CDR3 contains 13 residues. Germline CDR1 reads LGHNA; CDR2 reads YNFKEQ. V was pared by 0 bases and J by 1 base, with 3 bases between. The CDR3 loop is CASSQEGNYGYTF. The CDR3 nucleotides are TGTGCCAGCAGCCAAGAGGGTAACTATGGCTACACCTTC.

This clonotype is deemed medium-sized. The chain is built from TRBV5-1 and TRBJ2-4; D gene unclear. CDR3 length equals 16 residues. V lost 4 bases and J lost 9, with 23 bases in between. Germline lookup yields CDR1 SGHRS and CDR2 YFSETQ. CDR3 in amino acids: CASSTRADDAQIIQYF. CDR3 nucleotides: TGCGCCAGCAGCACCCGGGCCGATGATGCTCAAATCATTCAGTACTTC.

This clonotype was detected ten times or more. The V gene is TRBV9, the J gene TRBJ2-1; 15 bases align to TRBD2. The CDR3 runs to 19 residues. Germline-derived CDR1 and CDR2 are SGDLS and YYNGEE. The V gene end was trimmed by 4 bases and the J gene end by 6 bases; junction bases not matched to a gene: 14. Written as DNA, the CDR3 is TGTGCCAGCAGCTTAGGGGGATCCGGGACTAGCGGGAGGACCAATGAGCAGTTCTTC. Translating gives CASSLGGSGTSGRTNEQFF.

The table lists this clonotype with a few counts. The rearrangement joins TRBV7-9 to TRBJ2-2, with D perhaps matching TRBD2 (6 bases). Germline-derived CDR1 and CDR2 are SEHNR and FQNEAQ (reference sequence). The CDR3 length is 16 residues. The ends were cut back, 5 bases at V and 5 bases at J, with 18 bases in the middle. CDR3 bases: TGTGCCAGCAGCCCCGCGGGGCTTGGACGAACCGGGGAGCTGTTTTTT. Protein product: CASSPAGLGRTGELFF.

This clonotype occurred a few times. The V gene is TRBV28, the J gene TRBJ2-3, with D unclear. With 6 bases removed from V and 2 bases from J, the gap between germline ends came to 0 bases. The CDR3 extends over 10 amino acids. In germline, CDR1 is MDHEN, CDR2 SYDVKM. CDR3 region: CASSTDTQYF. CDR3 nucleotide sequence: TGTGCCAGCAGCACAGATACGCAGTATTTT.

This clonotype was counted between two and nine times. The V call is TRBV20-1, the J call TRBJ2-1, with D possibly matching TRBD2 (6 bases). Germline CDR1 reads DFQATT; CDR2 reads SNEGSKA (reference sequence). V dropped 5 bases and J dropped 16 bases, with 18 bases sitting between them. The CDR3 sequence is 11 residues long. The CDR3 nucleotides read TGCAGTGCTCCTCCCCGGGAGCGGCCATTCTTC. Translation: CSAPPRERPFF.

V usage is TRBV29-1 and J usage is TRBJ1-1; unclear D gene. The CDR3 covers 13 residues. V lost 6 bases to trimming and J lost 1 base, with 12 bases between them. Per germline, CDR1 SQVTM and CDR2 ANQGSEA. This CDR3 is CSVANTENTEAFF. The CDR3 DNA reads as TGCAGCGTCGCAAATACAGAGAACACTGAAGCTTTCTTT.

The chain carries TRBV19 and TRBJ2-1; TRBD2 aligns across 7 bases. There are 13 residues in the CDR3. Trimming took 5 bases from V and 8 from J; bases not matched to a gene: 6. Germline CDR1 is LNHDA and CDR2 is SQIVND (reference sequence). CDR3: CASSVGGFDEQFF. The CDR3, as DNA: TGTGCCAGTAGTGTGGGAGGGTTCGATGAGCAGTTCTTC.

This clonotype was detected many times. The chain carries TRBV7-2 and TRBJ2-3; 9 bases are a match to TRBD1. Germline V lookup: CDR1 SGHTA, CDR2 FQGNSA. The CDR3 spans 14 residues. Trimming removed 10 bases from V and 0 bases from J; junction bases left unmatched: 5. The CDR3 loop reads CATGQGHSTDTQYF. The DNA of the CDR3 is TGTGCCACTGGACAGGGGCATAGCACAGATACGCAGTATTTT.

V usage is TRBV27 and J usage is TRBJ2-1; D is perhaps TRBD2 (5 bases). Germline CDR1 MNHEY, CDR2 SMNVEV (reference sequence). With 10 bases removed from V and 7 bases from J, the gap between germline ends came to 17 bases. The CDR3 is 13 residues long. DNA of the CDR3: TGTGCCACCTTTTATGGGAGCCAAAATGAGCAGTTCTTC. Translation: CATFYGSQNEQFF.

J is TRBJ2-1 and V is TRBV29-1, with D tentatively TRBD1 or TRBD2 (5 bases each). V was pared by 7 bases and J by 6 bases, with 16 bases between. The germline CDR1 and CDR2 sequences are SQVTM and ANQGSEA. This CDR3 comprises 13 residues. The CDR3 nucleotides read TGCAGCGCAATGCCTTTTGGGGGCAATGAGCAGTTCTTC. This encodes CSAMPFGGNEQFF.

This clonotype was counted a few times. CDR3: CASSPTYDPHEQYF. The CDR3 bases are TGTGCCAGCAGTCCAACCTACGACCCCCACGAGCAGTACTTC. The V and J genes are TRBV6-2 or TRBV6-3 and TRBJ2-7; D is undetermined. The ends were cut back, 5 bases at V and 5 bases at J, with 16 bases in the middle. There are 14 residues in the CDR3. Germline CDR1 is MNHEY and CDR2 is SVGEGT.

This clonotype has ten or more counts. The chain has TRBV7-9 and TRBJ2-1; TRBD1 matches 7 bases. This CDR3 region has 14 residues. The J segment lost 5 bases and the V segment lost 6 bases, leaving 7 bases of the junction unmatched. Germline V gene lookup returns CDR1 SEHNR and CDR2 FQNEAQ (reference sequence). The CDR3 DNA reads TGTGCCAGCAGTTCCGACAGGGACCACAATGAGCAGTTCTTC. Translating gives CASSSDRDHNEQFF.

This clonotype was seen more than once but under ten times. The chain has TRBV29-1 and TRBJ2-7; the match to TRBD1 covers 7 bases. The CDR3 is made up of 12 amino acids. Germline loops: CDR1 SQVTM, CDR2 ANQGSEA. The ends lost 5 bases at V and 3 bases at J; junction bases unmatched: 4. CDR3 nucleotide sequence: TGCAGCGTTTCGAGACAGGGCTACGAGCAGTACTTC. Amino acids: CSVSRQGYEQYF.

The V gene is TRBV29-1, the J gene TRBJ2-7; 13 bases line up with TRBD2. Germline-derived CDR1 and CDR2 are SQVTM and ANQGSEA. The CDR3 is 14 amino acids. Trimming at V came to 3 bases and at J to 2 bases, leaving 1 base not matched to a gene. The CDR3, as DNA: TGCAGCGTTGAGGGACTAGCGGGGCCCTACGAGCAGTACTTC. Translation gives CSVEGLAGPYEQYF.

Many counts were recorded for this clonotype. V usage is TRBV27 and J usage is TRBJ2-5; a weak D match, TRBD1 (5 bases). V lost 1 base and J lost 1, with 7 bases in between. The germline gives CDR1 MNHEY, CDR2 SMNVEV (reference sequence). This CDR3 has 14 residues. CDR3 amino acids: CASSLYQGQETQYF. For the CDR3, the DNA is TGTGCCAGCAGTTTATATCAGGGCCAAGAGACCCAGTACTTC.

The chain recombines TRBV6-5 with TRBJ2-7; 8 nucleotides line up with TRBD2. The CDR3 has 13 amino acids. Trimming removed 5 bases from V and 5 bases from J; junction bases left unmatched: 5. CDR1 is MNHEY and CDR2 is SVGAGI in the germline V gene. The CDR3 is CASSRTSSHEQYF. CDR3 nucleotides: TGTGCCAGCAGTCGGACTAGCTCGCACGAGCAGTACTTC.

This clonotype showed up just a few times. V is TRBV19 and J is TRBJ1-4; no clear D gene. The CDR3 covers 15 residues. Germline lookup yields CDR1 LNHDA and CDR2 SQIVND (reference sequence). V dropped 10 bases and J dropped 7 bases, with 22 bases sitting between them. The CDR3 nucleotides are TGTGCCACTCAGAGGGCGAACGTGGTTGGTGAAAAACTGTTTTTT. Its translation: CATQRANVVGEKLFF. The full variable domain, its missing parts supplied by reference TRBV19 and TRBJ1-4, is DGGITQSPKYLFRKEGQNVTLSCEQNLNHDAMYWYRQDPGQGLRLIYYSQIVNDFQKGDIAEGYSVSREKKESFPLTVTSAQKNPTAFYLCATQRANVVGEKLFFGSGTQLSVL.

This chain links TRBV9 with TRBJ2-5, with no clear D. The CDR3 covers 16 residues. Germline V lookup: CDR1 SGDLS, CDR2 YYNGEE. V lost 4 bases to trimming and J lost 2 bases, with 18 bases between them. CDR3 loop: CASSSRPWNPQETQYF. CDR3 in DNA: TGTGCCAGCAGCAGCAGGCCTTGGAACCCTCAAGAGACCCAGTACTTC. The full variable domain, completed using reference TRBV9 and TRBJ2-5, is DSGVTQTPKHLITATGQRVTLRCSPRSGDLSVYWYQQSLDQGLQFLIQYYNGEERAKGNILERFSAQQFPDLHSELNLSSLELGDSALYFCASSSRPWNPQETQYFGPGTRLLVL.